These T cell receptor beta chains were read from a single sample in a study of T cell responses to AZD1222 COVID-19 vaccine. Some clones are missing from TCRdb's copy, which holds only in-frame ones; the method was immunoSEQ multiplex PCR. The sample lists about 140,000 clones; nearly 90% were seen once. The sample consisted of peripheral blood, taken 28 days after the second dose of the MenACWY control vaccine. The receptors were gathered from an adult who received the MenACWY meningococcal vaccine as a control. CDR3s include the opening cysteine and the closing phenylalanine or tryptophan. Each record gives: V gene, CDR3 length, J gene, clone size, D gene, CDR3 protein. The D gene is left open where the match is weak. Part of the rows lack a size; the others show once, few, many or a class for expanded clones.

TRBV7-2,13,TRBJ1-2,.,.,CASSLPPTYGYTF
TRBV5-1,15,TRBJ2-7,.,.,CASSLHSGGSYEQYF
TRBV28,12,TRBJ1-5,once,.,CASTSGNQPQHF
TRBV3-1/TRBV3-2,14,TRBJ2-5,.,TRBD1,CASSRRDRGETQYF
TRBV24-1,13,TRBJ2-7,.,.,CATSDPPGSEQYF
TRBV6-7,12,TRBJ1-2,.,.,CASSDTNYGYTF
TRBV20-1,14,TRBJ1-1,.,.,CSASEQGKNTEAFF
TRBV18,14,TRBJ1-1,.,.,CASSPWRGPTEAFF
TRBV19,14,TRBJ1-4,.,.,CATGRRRSNEKLFF
TRBV10-3,13,TRBJ2-5,.,TRBD1,CAIHRDRQETQYF
TRBV3-1/TRBV3-2,14,TRBJ1-5,.,.,CASSQPGGNQPQHF
TRBV7-2,15,TRBJ1-2,.,TRBD1,CASSLNRGGSYGYTF
TRBV5-1,13,TRBJ1-1,.,.,CASSWGVGGEAFF
TRBV27,16,TRBJ2-1,.,.,CASSSPRLESRNEQFF
TRBV3-1/TRBV3-2,15,TRBJ2-7,.,TRBD2,CASSQSRGGFYEQYF
TRBV5-1,14,TRBJ2-5,.,TRBD1,CASSLGDRVETQYF
TRBV5-1,12,TRBJ2-3,.,.,CASSISTDTQYF
TRBV7-9,15,TRBJ1-6,.,.,CASSLMDGNNSPLHF
TRBV13,16,TRBJ2-7,.,TRBD1,CASSSLNRGGPYEQYF
TRBV30,13,TRBJ1-1,.,.,CAWSATQNTEAFF
TRBV7-2,13,TRBJ1-2,.,.,CASTPDGNYGYTF
TRBV4-1,14,TRBJ1-2,.,.,CASSQDLVPYGYTF
TRBV2,14,TRBJ2-7,.,TRBD2,CASRSSGRRNEQYF
TRBV28,13,TRBJ2-5,.,.,CASSLGPRETQYF
TRBV30,14,TRBJ1-3,.,.,CAWSSGLRGNTIYF
TRBV11-3,15,TRBJ2-2,.,.,CASSYRTANTGELFF
TRBV3-1/TRBV3-2,16,TRBJ1-1,once,.,CASTRRSVRVNTEAFF
TRBV6-2/TRBV6-3,16,TRBJ1-2,.,.,CASSSNRVGANYGYTF
TRBV19,16,TRBJ2-1,.,.,CASSEYGRSSYNEQFF
TRBV7-3,14,TRBJ2-3,.,.,CASSIMRGTDTQYF
TRBV5-1,13,TRBJ1-1,.,.,CASSPRAGIEAFF
TRBV30,11,TRBJ1-2,once,.,CAWASRADYTF
TRBV7-3,15,TRBJ2-3,.,.,CASTATAGWEDTQYF
TRBV13,15,TRBJ1-1,.,.,CASSFYSLGNTEAFF
TRBV10-2,14,TRBJ1-1,once,.,CASTPGGPNTEAFF
TRBV5-1,18,TRBJ2-7,.,TRBD1,CASSLVYLGGSGSYEQYF
TRBV2,15,TRBJ1-2,.,.,CASRARQNPNYGYTF
TRBV7-9,15,TRBJ2-7,.,TRBD2,CASSLARAGVYEQYF
TRBV19,13,TRBJ1-6,.,.,CASTPQGGSPLHF
TRBV28,14,TRBJ1-5,.,TRBD1,CASTLDREYQPQHF
TRBV6-2/TRBV6-3,16,TRBJ2-5,.,TRBD2,CASSSLRGLGQETQYF